Shown below are 29 T cell receptor beta chains from a single sample sequenced in a study of blood T cell repertoires in COVID-19. Some clones are missing from TCRdb's copy, which holds only in-frame ones; the method was immunoSEQ multiplex PCR. The top ten hold about 2.8% of the sample, which has 120,000 to 150,000 clones, roughly 81% seen once. Sequenced sample: peripheral blood. Every receptor here comes from a human donor with acute or convalescent COVID-19. The donor label of this sample is uncertain.

CDR3 nucleotides: TGCGCCAGCAGCTTTCGACAGGGCCTTTTCTACGAGCAGTACTTC. It translates to CASSFRQGLFYEQYF. The chain uses TRBV5-1 and TRBJ2-7, with 7 bases identical to TRBD1. Germline V lookup: CDR1 SGHRS, CDR2 YFSETQ. V was clipped by 2 bases and J by 3 bases; unmatched bases: 8. The CDR3 runs 15 residues. Based on the CDR3 plus reference TRBV5-1 and TRBJ2-7, the full variable domain is KAGVTQTPRYLIKTRGQQVTLSCSPISGHRSVSWYQQTPGQGLQFLFEYFSETQRNKGNFPGRFSGRQFSNSRSEMNVSTLELGDSALYLCASSFRQGLFYEQYFGPGTRLTVT.

The gene calls are TRBV5-1 and TRBJ1-1, with 7 bases matching TRBD1. CDR1 is SGHRS, CDR2 YFSETQ, per germline. This CDR3 contains 13 residues. The ends lost 5 bases at V and 5 bases at J; junction bases unmatched: 6. The DNA of the CDR3 is TGCGCCAGCAGTGAGGGGGCGGGTACTGAAGCTTTCTTT. Its translation: CASSEGAGTEAFF.

V gene TRBV24-1 combines with J gene TRBJ1-2, with 10 positions matching TRBD1. The CDR3 has 15 residues. Germline CDR1 reads KGHDR; CDR2 reads SFDVKD. With 5 bases clipped from V and 7 bases from J, the junction kept 9 bases outside the gene matches. The CDR3 region has the DNA TGTGCCACCAGTGCCGAGACAGGGGGCTATCTTGGCTACACCTTC. Protein: CATSAETGGYLGYTF.

This clone was seen a handful of times. This rearrangement joins TRBV9 to TRBJ2-2; D might be TRBD1 (7 bases). Germline loops: CDR1 SGDLS, CDR2 YYNGEE. Trimming shortened V by 3 bases and J by 4 bases, and 16 bases separated the two germline ends. The CDR3 contains 16 residues. The DNA for the CDR3 is TGTGCCAGCAGCGCGGAGGGGGCCCCTCGCACCGGGGAGCTGTTTTTT. Its translation is CASSAEGAPRTGELFF.

The chain couples TRBV20-1 to TRBJ1-5, with 10 bases identical to TRBD1. This CDR3 is 15 amino acids long. The ends lost 3 bases at V and 3 bases at J; junction bases unmatched: 5. Germline V gene lookup returns CDR1 DFQATT and CDR2 SNEGSKA (reference sequence). CDR3: CSASGGTGVNQPQHF. The CDR3 nucleotides read TGCAGTGCTAGTGGGGGGACAGGGGTCAATCAGCCCCAGCATTTT.

V gene TRBV3-1 (or the pseudogene TRBV3-2) combines with J gene TRBJ2-7; TRBD1 matches 7 bases. Germline V lookup: CDR1 LGHDT, CDR2 YNNKEL (reference sequence). With 3 bases clipped from V and 3 bases from J, the junction kept 5 bases outside the gene matches. The CDR3 loop spans 14 amino acids. The CDR3 nucleotides read TGTGCCAGCAGCCATTTACAGGGGATCTACGAGCAGTACTTC. This translates into CASSHLQGIYEQYF.

In its sample, this clone was seen a few times. The chain links TRBV11-3 to TRBJ2-5; TRBD2 aligns across 15 bases. The CDR3 runs to 18 residues. The J segment lost 5 bases and the V segment lost 1 base, leaving 8 bases of the junction unmatched. Per the germline V gene, CDR1 is SGHNT and CDR2 is YENEEA. The CDR3 is CASSLVPGLAGGRETQYF. The CDR3 region has the DNA TGTGCCAGCAGCTTAGTACCGGGACTAGCGGGAGGACGTGAGACCCAGTACTTC.

The V call is TRBV7-2, the J call TRBJ2-3, with D maybe TRBD2 (7 bases). The germline gives CDR1 SGHTA, CDR2 FQGNSA. Trimming pared 3 bases from V and 7 bases from J, leaving 11 bases between. This CDR3 has 13 amino acids. CDR3 bases: TGTGCCAGCAGCTTCGGGGGGCCAAATACGCAGTATTTT. It is translated as CASSFGGPNTQYF.

This sequence joins TRBV7-9 and TRBJ1-2, with D perhaps TRBD1 (6 bases). Germline assignment: CDR1 SEHNR and CDR2 FQNEAQ (reference sequence). The CDR3 loop spans 15 amino acids. V shed 3 bases and J shed 8 bases, with 19 bases lying between them. CDR3 loop: CASSLAGARGIGYTF. In DNA, the CDR3 is TGTGCCAGCAGCTTGGCCGGGGCCAGGGGAATAGGCTACACCTTC.

This rearrangement joins TRBV7-2 to TRBJ1-6, with 9 bases that match TRBD1. V lost 5 bases and J lost 10; bases outside the gene matches: 6. Looked up from germline, CDR1 is SGHTA and CDR2 is FQGNSA. This CDR3 has 14 amino acids. CDR3 coding DNA: TGTGCCAGCAGCCAAACAGGGGGCAAATCACCCCTCCACTTT. This codes for CASSQTGGKSPLHF.

The V call is TRBV10-3, the J call TRBJ2-6; no reliable D call. This CDR3 is built from 16 residues. CDR1 is ENHRY and CDR2 is SYGVKD in the germline V gene. Trimming stripped 2 bases from V and 1 base from J, with 9 bases between. The CDR3 is CAISEIKASGANVLTF. CDR3 sequence (DNA): TGTGCCATCAGTGAGATTAAAGCTTCTGGGGCCAACGTCCTGACTTTC.

Concerning this clone itself: The sample contains more than one DNA sequence encoding this CDR3. The genes are TRBV30 and TRBJ2-7, with 10 bases that match TRBD1. Trimming cost V 4 bases and J 3 bases; bases outside gene matches: 3. The CDR3 loop spans 13 amino acids. Germline CDR1 GTSNPN, CDR2 SVGIG (reference sequence). The CDR3 sequence is CAWTRTGGYEQYF. The CDR3 coding sequence is TGTGCCTGGACCAGGACAGGGGGCTACGAGCAGTACTTC.

The rearrangement links TRBV5-1 to TRBJ2-6; D uncertain. Germline CDR1 reads SGHRS; CDR2 reads YFSETQ. V was shortened by 4 bases and J by 0 bases, with 8 bases between the two germline ends. CDR3 size: 15 residues. The CDR3 here is CASSALGSGANVLTF. As DNA, the CDR3 is TGCGCCAGCAGCGCCCTAGGCTCTGGGGCCAACGTCCTGACTTTC.

This clone was observed a single time. Within the sample, other DNA sequences also encode this same CDR3. The J gene is TRBJ1-1, the V gene TRBV7-2, with D possibly TRBD1 on 6 matching bases. Germline loops: CDR1 SGHTA, CDR2 FQGNSA. There are 15 residues in the CDR3. The ends were cut back, 3 bases at V and 0 bases at J, with 11 bases in the middle. CDR3 in DNA: TGTGCCAGCAGCTTGTTAGGGGGTATGAACACTGAAGCTTTCTTT. Translated: CASSLLGGMNTEAFF.

About this clone itself: In the same sample, other DNA sequences code for this CDR3. This chain uses TRBV18 with TRBJ1-3, with a weak D call TRBD1 (6 bases). With 6 bases removed from V and 0 bases from J, the gap between germline ends came to 12 bases. The CDR3 is made up of 15 amino acids. Germline CDR1 is KGHSH and CDR2 is LQKENI. DNA of the CDR3: TGTGCCAGCTCCCATGGACAGAGCTCTGGAAACACCATATATTTT. Its protein product is CASSHGQSSGNTIYF.

The rearrangement links TRBV7-9 to TRBJ1-2, with 7 bases that match TRBD1. Per germline, CDR1 SEHNR and CDR2 FQNEAQ (reference sequence). This CDR3 is built from 14 residues. J lost 8 bases, V lost 0 bases, and 6 bases had no gene match. The chain's CDR3 is CASSLAIGGGGYTF. The CDR3 DNA sequence: TGTGCCAGCAGCTTAGCGATAGGGGGCGGCGGCTACACCTTC.

This sequence joins TRBV30 and TRBJ2-7; 10 positions match TRBD1. Per the germline V gene, CDR1 is GTSNPN and CDR2 is SVGIG (reference sequence). CDR3 length: 13 amino acids. The junction had 5 bases not matched to a gene; V was cut back by 7 bases and J by 2 bases. CDR3: CASYGTGAYEQYF. CDR3 DNA: TGTGCCTCTTACGGGACAGGGGCCTACGAGCAGTACTTC.

This chain uses TRBV3-1 (or the pseudogene TRBV3-2) with TRBJ1-6; D gene unclear. From germline, CDR1 is LGHDT and CDR2 YNNKEL (reference sequence). Deletions cut 1 base from V and 7 bases from J, with 11 bases between. This CDR3 has 15 residues. The DNA for the CDR3 is TGTGCCAGCAGCCAAGTTACCGATGCGAATTCACCCCTCCACTTT. This gives the protein CASSQVTDANSPLHF.

The chain combines TRBV6-5 with TRBJ1-2; 7 bases match TRBD1. Unmatched junction bases numbered 2, after V lost 8 bases and J lost 2 bases. There are 12 residues in the CDR3. Germline-derived CDR1 and CDR2 are MNHEY and SVGAGI. The CDR3 DNA follows: TGTGCCAGCCAGACAGGGAACTATGGCTACACCTTC. Protein product: CASQTGNYGYTF.

The gene calls are TRBV5-1 and TRBJ2-5, with 10 bases that match TRBD2. The CDR3 extends over 16 amino acids. Looked up from germline, CDR1 is SGHRS and CDR2 is YFSETQ. The V and J ends lost 4 bases and 3 bases, in that order; junction bases with no gene match: 9. The CDR3 sequence: CASSPRWTSGEETQYF. CDR3 in DNA: TGCGCCAGCAGCCCCCGGTGGACTAGCGGAGAAGAGACCCAGTACTTC.

V is TRBV6-2 or TRBV6-3 and J is TRBJ2-1, with TRBD2 as a possible D gene (6 bases). Per germline, CDR1 MNHEY and CDR2 SVGEGT. This CDR3 region has 20 residues. Trimming took off 0 bases at V and 8 bases at J, with 29 bases between the two ends. The CDR3 reads CASSYSIIVGAAGKQYEQFF. CDR3 bases: TGTGCCAGCAGTTACTCGATTATAGTCGGGGCGGCGGGAAAACAATATGAGCAGTTCTTC.

This sequence joins TRBV24-1 and TRBJ2-7, with 7 nucleotides matching TRBD2. The junction had 14 bases not matched to a gene; V was cut back by 12 bases and J by 7 bases. The CDR3 extends over 13 amino acids. Looked up from germline, CDR1 is KGHDR and CDR2 is SFDVKD. CDR3 in amino acids: CAPEAGVIEEQYV. As DNA, the CDR3 is TGTGCCCCAGAGGCGGGGGTAATCGAGGAGCAGTACGTC.

With respect to this clone: One end of the junction does not line up with germline, which may come from a read error. This chain's CDR3 is CAISESKGRGNNSPLHF. The DNA of the CDR3 is TGTGCTATCAGTGAGTCGAAGGGAAGGGGGAATAATTCACCCCTCCACTTT. This chain uses TRBV10-3 with TRBJ1-6; D might be TRBD1 (6 bases). This CDR3 region has 17 residues. The germline V gene encodes CDR1 ENHRY and CDR2 SYGVKD.

The CDR3: CACGLNNSPLHF. The CDR3 DNA follows: TGTGCCTGCGGGTTAAATAATTCACCCCTCCACTTT. J is TRBJ1-6 and V is TRBV19; D gene unclear. V was pared by 11 bases and J by 5 bases, with 10 bases between. The CDR3 runs to 12 residues. Germline CDR1 reads LNHDA; CDR2 reads SQIVND (reference sequence).

This sequence joins TRBV30 and TRBJ1-2; no reliable D call. CDR1 is GTSNPN, CDR2 SVGIG, per germline (reference sequence). CDR3 size: 13 residues. Trimming cost V 0 bases and J 4 bases, with 9 bases left between them. This chain's CDR3 is CAWSVATAYGYTF. The CDR3 coding sequence is TGTGCCTGGAGTGTAGCCACAGCCTATGGCTACACCTTC. The full variable domain, rest sourced from reference TRBV30 and TRBJ1-2, is SQTIHQWPATLVQPVGSPLSLECTVEGTSNPNLYWYRQAAGRGLQLLFYSVGIGQISSEVPQNLSASRPQDRQFILSSKKLLLSDSGFYLCAWSVATAYGYTFGSGTRLTVV.

This sequence joins TRBV4-3 and TRBJ2-3; a possible D gene is TRBD2 (6 bases). The CDR3 has 14 residues. Trimming took 3 bases from V and 2 from J, leaving 9 bases between them. CDR1 and CDR2 (germline): LGHNA, YSLEER. The CDR3: CASSQGRITDTQYF. CDR3 in DNA: TGCGCCAGCAGCCAGGGGAGGATCACAGATACGCAGTATTTT.

The CDR3 DNA sequence: TGTGCCACCAGTGATCCGGGGGGACAGGGGAGACCAGATACGCAGTATTTT. Translation gives CATSDPGGQGRPDTQYF. J is TRBJ2-3 and V is TRBV24-1, with 10 bases lining up with TRBD1. CDR1 is KGHDR and CDR2 is SFDVKD in the germline V gene. The ends lost 3 bases at V and 4 bases at J; junction bases unmatched: 9. This CDR3 spans 17 amino acids.

The rearrangement uses TRBV5-6 and TRBJ1-2; no clear D. Trimming took 0 bases from V and 2 from J, leaving 8 bases between them. The germline V gene has CDR1 SGHDT and CDR2 YYEEEE. This CDR3 has 14 residues. The CDR3 reads CASSLGQANYGYTF. DNA of the CDR3: TGTGCCAGCAGCTTGGGGCAGGCCAACTATGGCTACACCTTC.

The chain combines TRBV5-4 with TRBJ2-3; 10 nucleotides line up with TRBD2. CDR1 is SGHNT and CDR2 is YYREEE in the germline V gene (reference sequence). The length of the CDR3 is 15 residues. V shed 4 bases, J shed 4 bases, and the junction held 6 bases outside the gene matches. The CDR3 spells CASSRTSGVADTQYF. The CDR3 bases are TGTGCCAGCAGCCGAACTAGCGGGGTTGCAGATACGCAGTATTTT.